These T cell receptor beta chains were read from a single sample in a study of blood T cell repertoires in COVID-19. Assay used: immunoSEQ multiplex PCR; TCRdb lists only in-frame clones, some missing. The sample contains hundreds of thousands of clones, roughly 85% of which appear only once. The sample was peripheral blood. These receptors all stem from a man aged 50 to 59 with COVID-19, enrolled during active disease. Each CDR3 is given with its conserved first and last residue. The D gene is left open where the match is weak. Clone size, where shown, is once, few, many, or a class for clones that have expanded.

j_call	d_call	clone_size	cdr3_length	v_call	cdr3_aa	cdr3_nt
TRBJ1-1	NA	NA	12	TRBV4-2	CASSQQGTEAFF	TGTGCCAGCAGCCAACAGGGTACTGAAGCTTTCTTT
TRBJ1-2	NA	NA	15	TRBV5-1	CASSSGTFPGYGYTF	TGCGCCAGCAGCTCCGGGACATTTCCGGGCTATGGCTACACCTTC
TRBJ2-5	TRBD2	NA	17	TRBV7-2	CASSPGTSGGAWETQYF	TGTGCCAGCAGCCCCGGGACTAGCGGGGGGGCCTGGGAGACCCAGTACTTC
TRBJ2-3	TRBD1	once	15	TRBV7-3	CASSVQGSGTDTQYF	TGTGCCAGCAGCGTACAGGGGTCCGGCACAGATACGCAGTATTTT
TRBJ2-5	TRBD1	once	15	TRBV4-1	CASSFSGTDTKTQYF	TGCGCCAGCAGCTTTTCCGGGACAGACACCAAGACCCAGTACTTC
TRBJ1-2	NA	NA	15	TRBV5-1	CASSLGDAGPHGYTF	TGCGCCAGCAGCTTGGGAGACGCAGGGCCTCATGGCTACACCTTC
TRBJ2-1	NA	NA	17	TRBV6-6	CASSPPGRFGGHNEQFF	TGTGCCAGCAGTCCCCCGGGACGGTTCGGGGGGCACAATGAGCAGTTCTTC
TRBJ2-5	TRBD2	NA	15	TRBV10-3	CAISWTSSGQETQYF	TGTGCCATCAGTTGGACTAGTTCTGGGCAAGAGACCCAGTACTTC
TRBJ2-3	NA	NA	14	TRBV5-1	CASSLGGLTDTQYF	TGCGCCAGCAGCTTGGGGGGACTCACAGATACGCAGTATTTT
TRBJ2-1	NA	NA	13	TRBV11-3	CASSPGTNNEQFF	TGTGCCAGCAGCCCGGGAACCAACAATGAGCAGTTCTTC
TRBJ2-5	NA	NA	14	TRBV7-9	CASSLALAQETQYF	TGTGCCAGCAGCTTAGCTCTGGCTCAAGAGACCCAGTACTTC
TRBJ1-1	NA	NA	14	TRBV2	CASTHGGRDTEAFF	TGTGCCAGCACTCACGGGGGGCGCGACACTGAAGCTTTCTTT
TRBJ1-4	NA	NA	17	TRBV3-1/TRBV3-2	CASSQRRGVGEGEKLFF	TGTGCCAGCAGCCAACGACGGGGGGTCGGCGAGGGTGAAAAACTGTTTTTT
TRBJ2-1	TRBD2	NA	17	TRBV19	CASSISYAGGPLDEQFF	TGTGCCAGTAGTATCTCTTACGCGGGGGGGCCCTTGGATGAGCAGTTCTTC
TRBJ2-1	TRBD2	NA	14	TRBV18	CASSGTSGGSEQFF	TGTGCCAGCTCGGGGACTAGCGGGGGTAGTGAGCAGTTCTTC